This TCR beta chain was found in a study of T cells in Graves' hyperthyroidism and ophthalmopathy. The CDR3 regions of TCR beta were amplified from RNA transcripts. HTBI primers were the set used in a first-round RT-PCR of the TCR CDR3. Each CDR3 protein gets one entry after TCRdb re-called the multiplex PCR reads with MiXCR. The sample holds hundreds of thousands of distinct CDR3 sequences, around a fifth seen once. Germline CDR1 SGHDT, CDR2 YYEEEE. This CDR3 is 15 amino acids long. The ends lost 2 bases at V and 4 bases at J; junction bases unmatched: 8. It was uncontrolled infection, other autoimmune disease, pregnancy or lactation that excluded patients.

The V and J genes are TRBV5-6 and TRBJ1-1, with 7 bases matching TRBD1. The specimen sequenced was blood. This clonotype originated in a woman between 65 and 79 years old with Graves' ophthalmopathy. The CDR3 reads CASSFTGGGSTEAFF. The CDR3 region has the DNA TGTGCCAGCAGCTTTACAGGAGGGGGCTCCACTGAAGCTTTCTTT.